Sequencing of this T cell receptor (beta chain) was carried out in a study of Ad26.COV2.S vaccination and SARS-CoV-2 variants. Study summary: Dosing was one shot or two shots 56 days apart.

Produced via immunoSEQ multiplex PCR; TCRdb's table is partial and in-frame only. The sample carries 300,000 to 400,000 clones, 80% to 90% recorded once. The treatment denotes: 15 to 20 received Ad26.COV2.S at low or high dose, single or two shots; 5 received placebo; per-sample allocation not given. Material that was analyzed had been drawn on day 63 after the first vaccine or placebo injection. As for this clone: The same CDR3 is also encoded by other DNA sequences in this sample.

The CDR3 has 14 residues. The V end was cut by 1 base, the J end by 7 bases, with 14 bases between. Germline CDR1 reads GTSNPN; CDR2 reads SVGIG (reference sequence). Specimen: peripheral blood, collected in a trial of Ad26.COV2.S vaccine versus placebo. The rearrangement joins TRBV30 to TRBJ1-5; D possibly corresponds to TRBD1 (6 bases). This TCR was sampled from a person between 18 and 59 years old who received the Ad26.COV2.S COVID-19 vaccine or a placebo. The chain's CDR3 is CAWSGGGAGQPQHF. The CDR3 DNA reads as TGTGCCTGGAGTGGCGGGGGCGCGGGACAGCCCCAGCATTTT.